These 26 T cell receptor beta chains were all obtained from the same sample, sequenced in a study of blood T cell repertoires in COVID-19. Sequencing was performed with immunoSEQ multiplex PCR; in TCRdb, only in-frame clones are kept and a portion is missing. In the table there are over 250,000 clones, more than 85% of which are singletons. The sample was PBMCs or T cells enriched from blood (not recorded which). These TCRs come from a man in his forties or fifties who had recovered from COVID-19.

This sequence joins TRBV4-1 and TRBJ1-2; 8 nucleotides align to TRBD1. Germline V lookup: CDR1 MGHRA, CDR2 YSYEKL. Trimming took 0 bases from V and 7 from J; bases not matched to a gene: 10. This CDR3 contains 16 residues. In DNA form, the CDR3 reads TGCGCCAGCAGCCAAGATGGAACCAGGGGGCTTGGTGGCTACACCTTC. This translates into CASSQDGTRGLGGYTF.

The chain carries TRBV7-3 and TRBJ2-1; 9 bases are shared with TRBD2. The germline gives CDR1 SGHTA, CDR2 FQGTGA. The V gene end was trimmed by 1 base and the J gene end by 2 bases; junction bases not matched to a gene: 12. The CDR3 spans 19 residues. The CDR3 loop is CASSLSPILLAGPYNEQFF. DNA of the CDR3: TGTGCCAGCAGCTTAAGCCCCATCCTCCTAGCGGGGCCCTACAATGAGCAGTTCTTC.

The CDR3 DNA sequence: TGTGCCAGTAGTATAGGACAGGGGGCGGATGAGCAGTTCTTC. Its translation: CASSIGQGADEQFF. This chain joins TRBV19 and TRBJ2-1; 10 bases match TRBD1. The trim removed 1 base at V and 8 bases at J, leaving 2 bases unmatched. The CDR3 has 14 amino acids. CDR1 is LNHDA and CDR2 is SQIVND in the germline V gene (reference sequence).

This sequence joins TRBV11-3 and TRBJ1-6; D ambiguous. In germline, CDR1 is SGHNT, CDR2 YENEEA. The CDR3 contains 14 residues. Trimming stripped 2 bases from V and 4 bases from J, with 6 bases between. For the CDR3, the DNA is TGTGCCAGCAGCTTACGGGTATATAATTCACCCCTCCACTTT. Its protein is CASSLRVYNSPLHF.

The chain has TRBV6-1 and TRBJ2-7; TRBD2 is a possible D gene (6 bases). This CDR3 is 15 amino acids long. Trimming removed 1 base from V and 0 bases from J, with 10 bases in between. CDR1 is MNHNS and CDR2 is SASEGT in the germline V gene. The CDR3 sequence is CASSEGGSGSYEQYF. The DNA for the CDR3 is TGTGCCAGCAGTGAAGGGGGTAGCGGCTCCTACGAGCAGTACTTC.

As to this clone: In the same sample, other DNA sequences code for this CDR3. The J gene is TRBJ2-5, the V gene TRBV18; TRBD1 matches at 7 bases. The CDR3 has 15 amino acids. J gave up 1 base and V 3 bases, and 5 bases lay outside the gene matches. The germline gives CDR1 KGHSH, CDR2 LQKENI. The CDR3 protein is CASSPWTGPQETQYF. The DNA for the CDR3 is TGTGCCAGCTCACCTTGGACAGGACCCCAAGAGACCCAGTACTTC.

The J gene is TRBJ1-2, the V gene TRBV28; D is uncertain. The germline CDR1 and CDR2 sequences are MDHEN and SYDVKM. Trimming took off 1 base at V and 3 bases at J, with 9 bases between the two ends. The CDR3 has 14 residues. This chain's CDR3 is CASSLYPGDYGYTF. CDR3 in DNA: TGTGCCAGCAGTTTATACCCAGGTGACTATGGCTACACCTTC.

The chain links TRBV12-3 or TRBV12-4 to TRBJ2-1; D gene uncertain. Trimming took off 1 base at V and 8 bases at J, with 6 bases between the two ends. The CDR3 has 12 residues. Here the CDR3 reads CASSLVTHEQFF. For the CDR3, the DNA is TGTGCCAGCAGTTTAGTTACTCATGAGCAGTTCTTC.

V and J are TRBV21-1 and TRBJ2-5; TRBD1 is the table's D call and was not checked against the DNA. TRBV21-1 corresponds to a pseudogene. This CDR3 region has 19 residues. This chain's CDR3 is CASSKGENLPGQGAETQYF. The CDR3 region has the DNA TGTGCCAGCAGCAAAGGGGAAAACCTTCCGGGACAGGGGGCTGAGACCCAGTACTTC.

The V and J genes are TRBV30 and TRBJ1-5, with D possibly matching TRBD1 (5 bases). This CDR3 comprises 13 residues. The V gene's germline CDR1 is GTSNPN and CDR2 SVGIG (reference sequence). The germline V and J ends were trimmed by 2 bases and 5 bases, with 10 bases remaining between them. CDR3: CAWSPGVYQPQHF. The DNA for the CDR3 is TGTGCCTGGAGTCCGGGGGTTTATCAGCCCCAGCATTTT.

This chain joins TRBV19 and TRBJ2-7; 7 bases are shared with TRBD2. J lost 2 bases, V lost 5 bases, and 15 bases had no gene match. Germline CDR1 and CDR2: LNHDA and SQIVND (reference sequence). This CDR3 is 17 amino acids long. The CDR3 loop is CASSLSMGREYPYEQYF. The CDR3 coding sequence is TGTGCCAGTAGTTTATCAATGGGGCGGGAGTACCCCTACGAGCAGTACTTC.

The chain uses TRBV15 and TRBJ1-5; 9 bases match TRBD1. This CDR3 region has 16 residues. With V trimmed by 1 base and J by 6 bases, 7 bases remained unmatched. Per germline, CDR1 LNHNV and CDR2 YYDKDF (reference sequence). CDR3 nucleotides: TGTGCCACCAGCAGAGGGGACAGGGTTTTGGGTCAGCCCCAGCATTTT. Translated, it gives CATSRGDRVLGQPQHF.

The J gene is TRBJ2-7, the V gene TRBV14, with a tentative D call TRBD2 (6 bases). The CDR3 consists of 17 residues. Trimming removed 1 base from V and 0 bases from J, with 16 bases in between. The germline gives CDR1 SGHDN, CDR2 FVKESK. The CDR3 protein is CASSQVMGRGISYEQYF. CDR3 in DNA: TGTGCCAGCAGCCAAGTAATGGGGCGGGGAATCTCCTACGAGCAGTACTTC.

J is TRBJ2-1 and V is TRBV4-3, with 9 bases lining up with TRBD1. Germline V gene lookup returns CDR1 LGHNA and CDR2 YSLEER. With V trimmed by 2 bases and J by 8 bases, 7 bases remained unmatched. The CDR3 contains 15 residues. CDR3 amino acids: CASSQLTGGWDEQFF. As DNA, the CDR3 is TGCGCCAGCAGCCAATTAACAGGGGGCTGGGATGAGCAGTTCTTC.

This chain connects TRBV4-2 to TRBJ1-1; no clear D gene. This CDR3 has 11 residues. V dropped 2 bases and J dropped 8 bases, with 6 bases sitting between them. The germline V gene has CDR1 LGHNA and CDR2 YNFKEQ. CDR3 sequence reads: CASSQTREAFF. In nucleotides, the CDR3 is TGTGCCAGCAGCCAAACTCGGGAAGCTTTCTTT.

This chain links TRBV19 with TRBJ1-2; no reliable D call. Per the germline V gene, CDR1 is LNHDA and CDR2 is SQIVND (reference sequence). The CDR3 loop spans 13 amino acids. Trimming took off 8 bases at V and 4 bases at J, with 14 bases between the two ends. The CDR3 DNA reads TGTGCCAGTTTCTCCAGGACTCCCTATGGCTACACCTTC. Translating it yields CASFSRTPYGYTF.

The J gene is TRBJ1-1, the V gene TRBV7-2; D is undetermined. Trimming pared 0 bases from V and 4 bases from J, leaving 9 bases between. Germline CDR1 SGHTA, CDR2 FQGNSA. The CDR3 is 14 residues long. In DNA form, the CDR3 reads TGTGCCAGCAGCTTAGCAATTGGGAGCACTGAAGCTTTCTTT. Translation gives CASSLAIGSTEAFF. The full variable domain, its missing parts supplied by reference TRBV7-2 and TRBJ1-1, is GAGVSQSPSNKVTEKGKDVELRCDPISGHTALYWYRQSLGQGLEFLIYFQGNSAPDKSGLPSDRFSAERTGGSVSTLTIQRTQQEDSAVYLCASSLAIGSTEAFFGQGTRLTVV.

This clone was counted a few times. The chain is built from TRBV28 and TRBJ1-2; 10 bases map to TRBD1. This CDR3 spans 17 amino acids. V dropped 7 bases and J dropped 0; count of bases not matched to a gene: 11. Germline V gene data show CDR1 as MDHEN and CDR2 as SYDVKM. CDR3 sequence (DNA): TGTGCCAGCACCTCTCCCGAAGGGACAGGGGCTAACTATGGCTACACCTTC. The encoded protein is CASTSPEGTGANYGYTF.

The rearrangement links TRBV28 to TRBJ2-7, with 7 positions matching TRBD2. With 2 bases clipped from V and 2 bases from J, the junction kept 12 bases outside the gene matches. Germline values: CDR1 MDHEN, CDR2 SYDVKM. CDR3 length: 17 amino acids. CDR3 in amino acids: CASSLGGDFMGTYEQYF. CDR3 nucleotide sequence: TGTGCCAGCAGTTTAGGGGGGGATTTTATGGGAACCTACGAGCAGTACTTC.

The J gene is TRBJ2-3, the V gene TRBV18; tentatively, D is TRBD1 (5 bases). CDR3 length: 14 amino acids. The V end lost 6 bases, the J end lost 3 bases, and 13 bases lay between the germline ends. Germline-derived CDR1 and CDR2 are KGHSH and LQKENI. The CDR3 reads CASSSLSGTDTQYF. The CDR3 coding sequence is TGTGCCAGCTCCTCACTATCAGGGACAGATACGCAGTATTTT.

The genes are TRBV20-1 and TRBJ2-5, with TRBD2 matching 7 bases. J gave up 1 base and V 3 bases, and 14 bases lay outside the gene matches. Germline CDR1 DFQATT, CDR2 SNEGSKA (reference sequence). The CDR3 has 17 residues. In DNA, the CDR3 is TGCAGTGCTAGTCGATGGGATGGGGGGAGGGCCCAAGAGACCCAGTACTTC. It translates to CSASRWDGGRAQETQYF.

The chain uses TRBV27 and TRBJ1-5; D not resolved. There are 14 residues in the CDR3. The germline gives CDR1 MNHEY, CDR2 SMNVEV (reference sequence). Trimming stripped 0 bases from V and 8 bases from J, with 11 bases between. The CDR3 here is CASSLSGWWKPQHF. The CDR3 DNA reads as TGTGCCAGCAGTTTATCCGGGTGGTGGAAGCCCCAGCATTTT.

The chain carries TRBV6-2 or TRBV6-3 and TRBJ1-3, with a tentative D call TRBD1 (5 bases). The CDR3 length is 16 residues. The germline gives CDR1 MNHEY, CDR2 SVGEGT. Trimming stripped 6 bases from V and 0 bases from J, with 15 bases between. CDR3 protein: CASSDGGAISGNTIYF. For the CDR3, the DNA is TGTGCCAGCAGCGACGGGGGTGCTATCTCTGGAAACACCATATATTTT.

The V gene is TRBV9, the J gene TRBJ2-1; TRBD2 matches 14 bases. The CDR3 loop spans 15 amino acids. The germline V gene has CDR1 SGDLS and CDR2 YYNGEE. The V gene end was trimmed by 4 bases and the J gene end by 8 bases; junction bases not matched to a gene: 5. The CDR3: CASSFGGLAGDEQFF. The CDR3, as DNA: TGTGCCAGCAGCTTCGGGGGACTAGCGGGAGATGAGCAGTTCTTC.

V is TRBV9 and J is TRBJ2-1; D is uncertain. Trimming took off 0 bases at V and 6 bases at J, with 19 bases between the two ends. CDR1 is SGDLS, CDR2 YYNGEE, per germline. The CDR3 totals 17 residues. CDR3 region: CASSVVVESLVPNEQFF. In nucleotides, the CDR3 is TGTGCCAGCAGCGTAGTAGTCGAATCTCTGGTGCCCAATGAGCAGTTCTTC.

This chain connects TRBV7-9 to TRBJ2-1, with TRBD2 matching 10 bases. The V segment lost 2 bases and the J segment 9 bases; nucleotides outside the gene matches: 13. Germline loops: CDR1 SEHNR, CDR2 FQNEAQ (reference sequence). There are 17 residues in the CDR3. CDR3 amino acids: CASSLRLAGVAVGEQFF. The CDR3 bases are TGTGCCAGCAGCTTAAGGCTAGCGGGAGTCGCGGTAGGTGAGCAGTTCTTC. Based on the CDR3 plus reference TRBV7-9 and TRBJ2-1, the full variable domain is DTGVSQNPRHKITKRGQNVTFRCDPISEHNRLYWYRQTLGQGPEFLTYFQNEAQLEKSRLLSDRFSAERPKGSFSTLEIQRTEQGDSAMYLCASSLRLAGVAVGEQFFGPGTRLTVL.